This section outlines one T cell receptor beta chain sequence together with its context. This clone was observed once. The antigen this receptor binds is unknown. Base qualities were left out, and no much larger clone turns up one base away. This entry belongs to a study of blood T cell repertoires in COVID-19 (TCRdb year 2020). At the level of the whole study: Samples from collaborators originated in the United States, Italy and Spain and spanned both the acute and convalescent phases of COVID-19. The material from the prospective study consisted of cDNA or gDNA derived from T cells, B-cell-depleted T cells, or PBMCs. Deeply sampled blood TCRbeta repertoires from subjects exposed to, actively infected with, or recovered from COVID-19 were included in the dataset. A freely available public database, intended as a resource for researchers studying the immune response to SARS-CoV-2, is where the repertoires were released. The samples were drawn from two sources: the first 160 participants of the ongoing ImmuneRACE study, and 1,000 to 1,500 subjects contributed by 6 global collaborators. A de-identified subject ID, COVID-19 status, age in years and sex were almost always included in the sample metadata. HLA class I and class II types, where available, came from metadata supplied by the sample provider rather than from assay-based typing.

General study outcomes and caveats: How much clinical and demographic metadata was included differed by source and by participant, and the metadata was provided uncurated.

Enrolling through a virtual design, the prospective study's participants ranged in age from roughly 18 to 89 years and lived across about two dozen United States geographic areas. In the prospective study, cohorts were assigned on the basis of participant-reported clinical history obtained from a screening survey and a study questionnaire. Exposed participants had been in contact with someone with a PCR-confirmed or clinician-diagnosed COVID-19 case within 2 weeks of study entry. Mobile phlebotomists in the prospective study collected whole blood, serum and a nasopharyngeal or oropharyngeal swab from every participant. Over a 2-month period, participants in the prospective study had the option of providing additional blood draws and questionnaires. Prospective study blood samples were shipped either frozen or at room temperature before DNA extraction. The germline V gene encodes CDR1 SGHNT and CDR2 YYREEE (reference sequence). From the cysteine through the phenylalanine, the CDR3 covers 16 amino acids. CDR3 DNA is the only sequence kept; it has 48 bases, read in frame from the first base. Cut back by 1 base and 4 bases, the V and J ends lie 17 bases apart.

TCRbeta CDR3 regions were amplified from genomic DNA by means of the immunoSEQ Assay, a bias-controlled multiplex PCR. The published analysis was carried out like this. Within the assay, amplification of reference gene primers was used to estimate how many nucleated cells each sample contained. Sequence reads were collapsed and filtered to measure the absolute abundance of every unique TCRbeta CDR3 rearrangement. For each sample, productive Simpson clonality was calculated as the square root of Simpson's diversity index over productive rearrangements. The source is immuneACCESS, and TCRdb retained only in-frame sequences with V and J called. Part of the clones is not carried over; for the studies checked, unresolved V genes explain less than half of this, and the remainder is unexplained. V and J calls and clone size are those listed in that table; D and trimming were worked out from the DNA. Across this sample there are 200,000 or so clones, with roughly 85% seen only once. The ten biggest clones cover 4.8% of the sample.

What was sequenced was PBMCs or T cells enriched from blood (not recorded which). The chain employs TRBV5-4 and TRBJ1-2, with no reliable assignment of the D segment. The clonotype originates from a woman aged 45 to 65 who had been exposed to COVID-19. The CDR3 loop reads CASSLWNAADIYGYTF. The nucleotide sequence reads TGTGCCAGCAGCTTGTGGAACGCCGCCGACATCTATGGCTACACCTTC.